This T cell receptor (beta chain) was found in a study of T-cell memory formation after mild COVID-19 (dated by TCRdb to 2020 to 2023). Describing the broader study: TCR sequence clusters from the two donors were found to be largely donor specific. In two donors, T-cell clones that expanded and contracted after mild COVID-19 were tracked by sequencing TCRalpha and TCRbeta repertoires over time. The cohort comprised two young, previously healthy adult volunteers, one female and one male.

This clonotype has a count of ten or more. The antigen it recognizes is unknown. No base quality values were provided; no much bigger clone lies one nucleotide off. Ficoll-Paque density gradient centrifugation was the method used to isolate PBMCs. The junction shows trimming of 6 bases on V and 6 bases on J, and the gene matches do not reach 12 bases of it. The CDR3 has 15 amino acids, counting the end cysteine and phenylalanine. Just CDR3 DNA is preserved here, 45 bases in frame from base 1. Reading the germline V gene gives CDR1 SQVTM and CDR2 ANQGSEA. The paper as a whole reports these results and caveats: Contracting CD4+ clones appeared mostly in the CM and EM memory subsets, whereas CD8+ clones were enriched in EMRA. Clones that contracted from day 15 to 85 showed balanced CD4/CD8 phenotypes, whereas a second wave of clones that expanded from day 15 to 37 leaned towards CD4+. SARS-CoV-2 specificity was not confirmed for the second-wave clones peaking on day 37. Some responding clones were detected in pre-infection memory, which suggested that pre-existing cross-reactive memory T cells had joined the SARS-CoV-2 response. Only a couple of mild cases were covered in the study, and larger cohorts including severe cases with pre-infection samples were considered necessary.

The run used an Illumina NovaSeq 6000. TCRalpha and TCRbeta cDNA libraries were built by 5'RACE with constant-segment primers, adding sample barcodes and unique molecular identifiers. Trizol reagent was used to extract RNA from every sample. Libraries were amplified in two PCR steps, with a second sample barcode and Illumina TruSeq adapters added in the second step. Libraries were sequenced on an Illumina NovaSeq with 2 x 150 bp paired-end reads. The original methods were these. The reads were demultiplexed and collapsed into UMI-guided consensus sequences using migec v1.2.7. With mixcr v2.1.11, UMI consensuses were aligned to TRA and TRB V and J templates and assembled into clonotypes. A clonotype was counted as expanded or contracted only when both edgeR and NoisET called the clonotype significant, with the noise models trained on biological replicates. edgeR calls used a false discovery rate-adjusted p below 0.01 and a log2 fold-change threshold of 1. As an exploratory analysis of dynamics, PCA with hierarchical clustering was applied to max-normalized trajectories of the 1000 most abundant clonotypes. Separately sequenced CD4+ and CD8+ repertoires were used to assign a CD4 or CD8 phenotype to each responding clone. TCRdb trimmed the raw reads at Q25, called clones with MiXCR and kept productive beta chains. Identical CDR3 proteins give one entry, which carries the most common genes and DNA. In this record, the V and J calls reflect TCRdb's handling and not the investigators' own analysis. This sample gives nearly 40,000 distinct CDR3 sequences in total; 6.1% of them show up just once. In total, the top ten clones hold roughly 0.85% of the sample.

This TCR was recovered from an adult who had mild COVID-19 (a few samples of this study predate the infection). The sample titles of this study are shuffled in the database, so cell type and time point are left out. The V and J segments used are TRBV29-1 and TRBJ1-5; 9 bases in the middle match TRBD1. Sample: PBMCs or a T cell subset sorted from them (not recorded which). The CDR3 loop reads CSVATGGSGGQPQHF. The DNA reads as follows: TGCAGCGTAGCCACAGGGGGCTCAGGGGGTCAGCCCCAGCATTTT.